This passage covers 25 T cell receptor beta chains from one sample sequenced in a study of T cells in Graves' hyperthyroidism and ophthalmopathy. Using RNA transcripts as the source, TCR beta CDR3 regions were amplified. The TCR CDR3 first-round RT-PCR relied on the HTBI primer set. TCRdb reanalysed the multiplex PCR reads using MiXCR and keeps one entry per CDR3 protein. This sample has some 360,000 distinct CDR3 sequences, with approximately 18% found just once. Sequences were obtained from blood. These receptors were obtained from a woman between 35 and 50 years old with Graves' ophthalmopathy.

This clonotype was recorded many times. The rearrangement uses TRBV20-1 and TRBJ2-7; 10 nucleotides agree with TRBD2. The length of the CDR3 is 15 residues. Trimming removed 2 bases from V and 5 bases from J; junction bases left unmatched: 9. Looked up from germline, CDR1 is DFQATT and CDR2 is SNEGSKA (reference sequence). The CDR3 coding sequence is TGCAGTGCTAGACCAAGCGGGAGGGCCTTGAACGAGCAGTACTTC. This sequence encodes CSARPSGRALNEQYF.

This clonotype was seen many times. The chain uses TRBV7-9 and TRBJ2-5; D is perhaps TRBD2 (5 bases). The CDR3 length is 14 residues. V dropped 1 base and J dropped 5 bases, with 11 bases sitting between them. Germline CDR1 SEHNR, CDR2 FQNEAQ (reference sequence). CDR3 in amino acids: CASSLDFRRETQYF. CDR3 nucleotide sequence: TGTGCCAGCAGCTTAGATTTTCGGAGGGAGACCCAGTACTTC.

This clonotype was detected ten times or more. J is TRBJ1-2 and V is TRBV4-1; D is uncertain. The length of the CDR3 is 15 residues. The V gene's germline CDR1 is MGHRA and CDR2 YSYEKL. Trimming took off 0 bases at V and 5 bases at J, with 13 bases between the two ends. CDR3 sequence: CASSQESQRDYGYTF. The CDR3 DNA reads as TGCGCCAGCAGCCAAGAGTCACAAAGGGATTATGGCTACACCTTC.

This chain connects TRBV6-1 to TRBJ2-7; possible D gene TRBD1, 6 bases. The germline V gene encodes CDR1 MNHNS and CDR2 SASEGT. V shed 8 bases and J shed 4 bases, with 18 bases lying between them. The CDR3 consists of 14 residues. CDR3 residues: CASYGPGQIYEQYF. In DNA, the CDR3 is TGTGCCAGCTATGGCCCGGGACAAATTTACGAGCAGTACTTC.

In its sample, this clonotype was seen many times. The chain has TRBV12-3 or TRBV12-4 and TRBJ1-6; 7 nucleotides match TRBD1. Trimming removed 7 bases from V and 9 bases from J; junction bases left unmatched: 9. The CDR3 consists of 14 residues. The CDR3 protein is CASTQQGRGSPLHF. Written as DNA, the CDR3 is TGTGCCAGCACCCAACAGGGGCGCGGTTCACCCCTCCACTTT.

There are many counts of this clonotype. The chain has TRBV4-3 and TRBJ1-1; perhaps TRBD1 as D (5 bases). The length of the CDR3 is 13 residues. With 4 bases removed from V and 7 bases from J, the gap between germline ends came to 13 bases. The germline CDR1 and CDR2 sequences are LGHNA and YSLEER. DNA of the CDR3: TGCGCCAGCAGCCGCAGCATAAGGGGTGAAGCTTTCTTT. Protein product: CASSRSIRGEAFF.

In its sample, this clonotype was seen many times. The CDR3 here is CASSQGDSGNTEAFF. DNA of the CDR3: TGTGCCAGCAGCCAAGGCGACTCCGGGAACACTGAAGCTTTCTTT. The chain employs TRBV4-2 and TRBJ1-1; D is ambiguous. This CDR3 spans 15 amino acids. V dropped 1 base and J dropped 1 base, with 10 bases sitting between them. Per the germline V gene, CDR1 is LGHNA and CDR2 is YNFKEQ.

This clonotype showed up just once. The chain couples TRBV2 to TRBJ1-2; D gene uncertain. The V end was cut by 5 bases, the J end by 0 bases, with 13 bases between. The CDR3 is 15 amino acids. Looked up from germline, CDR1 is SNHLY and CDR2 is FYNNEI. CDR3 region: CASSLIGSANYGYTF. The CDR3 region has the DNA TGTGCCAGCAGTTTAATAGGCAGCGCTAACTATGGCTACACCTTC. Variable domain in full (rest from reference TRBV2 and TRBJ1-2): EPEVTQTPSHQVTQMGQEVILRCVPISNHLYFYWYRQILGQKVEFLVSFYNNEISEKSEIFDDQFSVERPDGSNFTLKIRSTKLEDSAMYFCASSLIGSANYGYTFGSGTRLTVV.

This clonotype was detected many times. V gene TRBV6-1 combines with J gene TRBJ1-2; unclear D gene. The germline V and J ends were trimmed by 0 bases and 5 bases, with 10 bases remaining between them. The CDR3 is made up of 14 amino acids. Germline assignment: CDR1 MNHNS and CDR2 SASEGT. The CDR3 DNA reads TGTGCCAGCAGTGAAGCCGGGCCGCTGTATGGCTACACCTTC. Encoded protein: CASSEAGPLYGYTF.

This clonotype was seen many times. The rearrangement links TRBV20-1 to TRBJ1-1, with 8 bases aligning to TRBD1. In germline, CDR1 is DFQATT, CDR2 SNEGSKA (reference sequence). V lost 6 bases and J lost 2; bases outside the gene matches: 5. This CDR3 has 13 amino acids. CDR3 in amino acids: CSAAQGANTEAFF. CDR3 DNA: TGCAGTGCCGCGCAGGGGGCAAACACTGAAGCTTTCTTT.

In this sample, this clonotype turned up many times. CDR3 sequence: CASSIPPGSGGYTF. DNA for the CDR3: TGTGCCAGTAGTATACCCCCAGGATCGGGGGGCTACACCTTC. The chain joins TRBV19 to TRBJ1-2, with unresolved D. V lost 2 bases and J lost 8, with 15 bases in between. From germline, CDR1 is LNHDA and CDR2 SQIVND (reference sequence). The CDR3 covers 14 residues.

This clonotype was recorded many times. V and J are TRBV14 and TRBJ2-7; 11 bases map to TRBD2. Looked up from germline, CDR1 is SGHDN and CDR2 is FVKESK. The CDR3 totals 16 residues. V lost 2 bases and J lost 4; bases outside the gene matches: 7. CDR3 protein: CASSQSQLAGAYEQYF. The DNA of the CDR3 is TGTGCCAGCAGCCAAAGTCAACTAGCGGGAGCTTACGAGCAGTACTTC.

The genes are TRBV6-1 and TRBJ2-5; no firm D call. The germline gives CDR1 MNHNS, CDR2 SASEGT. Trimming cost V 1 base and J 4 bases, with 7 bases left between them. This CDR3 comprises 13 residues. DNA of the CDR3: TGTGCCAGCAGTGAAGTCATTGGAGAGACCCAGTACTTC. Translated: CASSEVIGETQYF.

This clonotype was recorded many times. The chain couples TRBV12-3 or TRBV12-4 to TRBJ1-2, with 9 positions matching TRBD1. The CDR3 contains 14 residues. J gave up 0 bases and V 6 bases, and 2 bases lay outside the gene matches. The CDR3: CASRWTGANYGYTF. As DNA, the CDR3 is TGTGCCAGCAGGTGGACAGGGGCTAACTATGGCTACACCTTC.

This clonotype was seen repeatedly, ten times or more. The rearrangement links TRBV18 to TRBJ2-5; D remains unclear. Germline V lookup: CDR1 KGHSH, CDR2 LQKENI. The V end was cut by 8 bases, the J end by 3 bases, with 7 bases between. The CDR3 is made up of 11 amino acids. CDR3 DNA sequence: TGTGCCAGCAGCCCGGAAGAGACCCAGTACTTC. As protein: CASSPEETQYF.

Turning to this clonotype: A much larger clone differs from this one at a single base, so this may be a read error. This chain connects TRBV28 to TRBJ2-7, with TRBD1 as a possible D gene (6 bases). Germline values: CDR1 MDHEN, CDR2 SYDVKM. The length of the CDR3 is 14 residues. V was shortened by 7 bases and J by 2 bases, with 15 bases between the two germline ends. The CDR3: CASTHRDMAYEQYF. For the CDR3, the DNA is TGTGCCAGCACTCACCGGGACATGGCCTACGAGCAGTACTTC.

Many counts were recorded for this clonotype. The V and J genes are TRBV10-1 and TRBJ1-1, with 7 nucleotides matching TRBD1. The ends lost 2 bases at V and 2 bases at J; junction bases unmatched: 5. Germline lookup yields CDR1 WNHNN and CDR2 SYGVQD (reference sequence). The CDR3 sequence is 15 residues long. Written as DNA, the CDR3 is TGCGCCAGCAGTGAGATGGGAGGGGGCAACACTGAAGCTTTCTTT. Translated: CASSEMGGGNTEAFF.

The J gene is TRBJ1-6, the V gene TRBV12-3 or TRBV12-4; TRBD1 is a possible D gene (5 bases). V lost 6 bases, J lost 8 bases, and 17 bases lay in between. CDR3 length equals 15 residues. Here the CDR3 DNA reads TGTGCCAGCAGAAACCACGGGGCAAGGGATTCACCCCTCCACTTT. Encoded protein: CASRNHGARDSPLHF.

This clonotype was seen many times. CDR3 protein: CASSPKREAYEQYF. As DNA, the CDR3 is TGTGCCAGCAGTCCTAAGCGGGAGGCCTACGAGCAGTACTTC. The rearrangement links TRBV27 to TRBJ2-7; 9 nucleotides line up with TRBD2. V gave up 5 bases and J gave up 2 bases; unmatched junction bases: 4. This CDR3 comprises 14 residues. Germline assignment: CDR1 MNHEY and CDR2 SMNVEV (reference sequence).

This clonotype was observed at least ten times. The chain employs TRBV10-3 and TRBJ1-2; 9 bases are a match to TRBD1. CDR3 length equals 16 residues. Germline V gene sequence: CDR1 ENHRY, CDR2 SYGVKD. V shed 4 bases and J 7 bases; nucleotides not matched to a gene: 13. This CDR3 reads CAISVFTGTGKSGYTF. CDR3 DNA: TGTGCCATCAGTGTTTTTACTGGGACAGGGAAGTCTGGCTACACCTTC.

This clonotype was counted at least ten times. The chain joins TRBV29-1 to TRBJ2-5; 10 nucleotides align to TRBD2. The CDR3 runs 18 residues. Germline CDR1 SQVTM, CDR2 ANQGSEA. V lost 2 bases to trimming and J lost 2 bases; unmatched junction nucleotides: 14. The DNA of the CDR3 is TGCAGCGTTGAACGTCGGAGCGGGAGGGCCCGCTATCAAGAGACCCAGTACTTC. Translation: CSVERRSGRARYQETQYF.

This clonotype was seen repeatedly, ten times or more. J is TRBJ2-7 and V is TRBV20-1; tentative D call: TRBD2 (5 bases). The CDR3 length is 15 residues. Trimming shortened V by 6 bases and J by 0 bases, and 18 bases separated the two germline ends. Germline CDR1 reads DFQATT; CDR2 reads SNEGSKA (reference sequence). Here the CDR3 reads CSAATPGGHSYEQYF. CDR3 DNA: TGCAGTGCCGCAACCCCCGGCGGGCACTCCTACGAGCAGTACTTC.

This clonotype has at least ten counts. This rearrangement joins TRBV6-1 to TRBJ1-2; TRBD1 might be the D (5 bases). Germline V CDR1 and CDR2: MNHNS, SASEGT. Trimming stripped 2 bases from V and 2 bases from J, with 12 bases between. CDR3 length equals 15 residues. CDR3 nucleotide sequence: TGTGCCAGCAGTGAAAGTGCGGGGGAAAACTATGGCTACACCTTC. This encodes CASSESAGENYGYTF.

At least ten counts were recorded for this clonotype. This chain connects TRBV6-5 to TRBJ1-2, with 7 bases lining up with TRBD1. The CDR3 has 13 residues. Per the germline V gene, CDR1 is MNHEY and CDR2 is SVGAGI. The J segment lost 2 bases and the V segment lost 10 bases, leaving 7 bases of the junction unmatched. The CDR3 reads CATNRGGNYGYTF. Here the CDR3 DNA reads TGTGCCACCAACAGGGGAGGGAACTATGGCTACACCTTC.

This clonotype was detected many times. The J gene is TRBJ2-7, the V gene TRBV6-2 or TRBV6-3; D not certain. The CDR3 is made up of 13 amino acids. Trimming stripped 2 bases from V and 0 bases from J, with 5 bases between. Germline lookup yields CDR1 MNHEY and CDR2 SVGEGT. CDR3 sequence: CASSYPSSYEQYF. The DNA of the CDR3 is TGTGCCAGCAGTTACCCTAGCTCCTACGAGCAGTACTTC.